The 2 T cell receptor beta chains presented below share a single source sample, sequenced in a study of Ad26.COV2.S vaccination and SARS-CoV-2 variants. Here immunoSEQ multiplex PCR was the method, and the copy in TCRdb shows in-frame clones only, minus some. The table records about 320,000 clones, around 90% of them present only once. Sample treatment: some 20 received Ad26.COV2.S at low or high dose, single or two shots; about 5 received placebo; per-sample allocation not given. Material that was analyzed had been drawn on day 63 after the first vaccine or placebo injection. This specimen was peripheral blood, taken in a trial of Ad26.COV2.S vaccine versus placebo. The receptors come from a person aged 18-60 years who received the Ad26.COV2.S COVID-19 vaccine or a placebo.

The chain employs TRBV15 and TRBJ1-1, with D unresolved. CDR1 is LNHNV, CDR2 YYDKDF, per germline (reference sequence). The V gene lost 1 base and the J gene lost 7 bases, with 7 bases spanning the gap. The CDR3 has 12 residues. The CDR3 sequence: CATSRALNEAFF. CDR3 in DNA: TGTGCCACCAGCAGAGCCTTGAATGAAGCTTTCTTT.

CDR3 nucleotide sequence: TGTGCCAGCAGCCAAGATAGGCAATCCGTCCAGTACTTC. This codes for CASSQDRQSVQYF. This chain links TRBV3-1 (or the pseudogene TRBV3-2) with TRBJ2-5; D is undetermined. Deletions cut 0 bases from V and 10 bases from J, with 12 bases between. This CDR3 region has 13 residues. Germline CDR1 LGHDT, CDR2 YNNKEL (reference sequence).